This T cell receptor (beta chain) was found in a study of cytomegalovirus exposure and HLA in healthy donors. Study at large: The 120 validation repertoires and the roughly 670 first-cohort repertoires shared a platform, a later analysis reported.

Only in-frame clones appear in the TCRdb table, and some are missing; sequencing was by immunoSEQ multiplex PCR. This sample has over 250,000 clones, with 80% to 90% found just once. Deletions cut 1 base from V and 0 bases from J, with 14 bases between. This CDR3 has 17 amino acids. From germline, CDR1 is MGHRA and CDR2 YSYEKL. Study-wide results and caveats: Three CMV-associated chains were confirmed in vitro to be specific for CMV antigens. Altogether, 160 or so TCR beta chains were recorded as cytomegalovirus-associated.

As to this clone: Its target is not known.

The donors were in the roughly 120-subject validation cohort, distinct from the roughly 700-subject first cohort. This receptor was taken from a young woman in good health and CMV-seronegative. The V gene is TRBV4-1, the J gene TRBJ2-3; the D gene is possibly TRBD2 (5 bases). Sequencing was done on a sample of PBMCs. The DNA for the CDR3 is TGCGCCAGCAGCCAAGCTGGCGGGCGCCTTAGCACAGATACGCAGTATTTT. Translation gives CASSQAGGRLSTDTQYF.